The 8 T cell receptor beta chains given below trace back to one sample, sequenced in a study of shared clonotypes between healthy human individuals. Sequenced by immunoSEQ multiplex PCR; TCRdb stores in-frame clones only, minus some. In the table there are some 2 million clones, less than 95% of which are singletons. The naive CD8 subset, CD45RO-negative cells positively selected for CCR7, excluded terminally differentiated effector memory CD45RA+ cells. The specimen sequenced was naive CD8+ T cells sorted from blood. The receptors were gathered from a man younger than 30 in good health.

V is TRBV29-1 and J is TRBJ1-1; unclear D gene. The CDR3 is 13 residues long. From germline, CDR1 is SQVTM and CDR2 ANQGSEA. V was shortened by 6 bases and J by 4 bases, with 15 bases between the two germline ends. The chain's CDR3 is CSVAPAEGTEAFF. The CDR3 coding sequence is TGCAGCGTGGCTCCCGCGGAGGGCACTGAAGCTTTCTTT.

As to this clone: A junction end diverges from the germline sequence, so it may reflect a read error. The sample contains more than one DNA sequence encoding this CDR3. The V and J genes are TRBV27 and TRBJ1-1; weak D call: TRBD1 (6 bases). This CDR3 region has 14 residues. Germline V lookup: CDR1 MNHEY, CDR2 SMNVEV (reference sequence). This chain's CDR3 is CASSLGGVNTEAFF. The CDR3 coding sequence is TGCGCCAGCAGTTTAGGGGGGGTGAACACTGAAGCTTTCTTT.

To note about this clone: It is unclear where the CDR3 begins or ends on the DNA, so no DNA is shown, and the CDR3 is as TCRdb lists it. The CDR3 sequence is CASSSSGSSYNSPLHF. This chain joins TRBV27 and TRBJ1-6. From germline, CDR1 is MNHEY and CDR2 SMNVEV (reference sequence). The CDR3 has 16 amino acids, counting both end residues.

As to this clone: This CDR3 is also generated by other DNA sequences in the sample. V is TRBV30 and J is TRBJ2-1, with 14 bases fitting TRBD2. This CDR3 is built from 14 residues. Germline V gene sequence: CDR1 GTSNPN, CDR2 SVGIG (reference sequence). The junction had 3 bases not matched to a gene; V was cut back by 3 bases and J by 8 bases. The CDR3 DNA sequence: TGTGCCTGGAGCGGGACTAGCGGGAGAGATGAGCAGTTCTTC. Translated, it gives CAWSGTSGRDEQFF.

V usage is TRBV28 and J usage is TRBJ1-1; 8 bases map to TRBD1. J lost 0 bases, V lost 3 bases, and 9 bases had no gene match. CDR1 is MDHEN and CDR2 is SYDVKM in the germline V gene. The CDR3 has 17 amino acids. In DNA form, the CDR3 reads TGTGCCAGCAGTTTTACGAGGGACAGGAATCTGAACACTGAAGCTTTCTTT. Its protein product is CASSFTRDRNLNTEAFF.

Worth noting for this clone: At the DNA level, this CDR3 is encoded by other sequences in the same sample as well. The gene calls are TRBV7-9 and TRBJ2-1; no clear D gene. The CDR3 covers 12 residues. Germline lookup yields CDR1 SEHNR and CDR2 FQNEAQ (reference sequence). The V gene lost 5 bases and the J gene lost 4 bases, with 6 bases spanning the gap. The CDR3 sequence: CASSAGYNEQFF. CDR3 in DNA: TGTGCCAGCAGCGCTGGATACAATGAGCAGTTCTTC.

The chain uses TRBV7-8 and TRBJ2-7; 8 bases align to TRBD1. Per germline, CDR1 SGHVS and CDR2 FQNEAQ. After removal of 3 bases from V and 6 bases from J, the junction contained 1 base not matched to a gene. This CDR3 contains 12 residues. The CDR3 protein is CASSFDRGEQYF. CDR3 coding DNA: TGTGCCAGCAGCTTCGACAGGGGCGAGCAGTACTTC.

DNA for the CDR3: TGTGCCAGCAGTGCTACTGAATGGGAGTTCAATCAGCCCCAGCATTTT. This codes for CASSATEWEFNQPQHF. The chain carries TRBV25-1 and TRBJ1-5; no definite D call. Trimming pared 4 bases from V and 3 bases from J, leaving 16 bases between. Germline CDR1 is MGHDK and CDR2 is SYGVNS. There are 16 residues in the CDR3.